One T cell receptor beta chain is described in this entry. Its target is unknown. In germline, CDR1 is LNHDA, CDR2 SQIVND (reference sequence). Trimming removed 6 bases from V and 4 bases from J; junction bases left unmatched: 4. This CDR3 region has 14 residues. This sample was taken from a study of T cells in Graves' hyperthyroidism and ophthalmopathy. Amplification of TCR beta CDR3 regions was performed using RNA transcripts as template. RT-PCR in the first round (using the HTBI primer set) targeted the TCR CDR3. TCRdb re-analysed the multiplex PCR reads in MiXCR, keeping a single row per CDR3 protein. The sample includes 330,000 or so distinct CDR3 sequences, 15% to 20% of them seen just once. Whole-study results and caveats: In the blood, most expanded thyroid clonotypes above 0.001 appeared as well.

This chain uses TRBV19 with TRBJ2-2; 8 nucleotides agree with TRBD1. This receptor was obtained from a woman aged 40 to 50 with Graves' ophthalmopathy. Material: blood. The DNA of the CDR3 is TGTGCCAGTAGGCCTACAGGGGGCACCGGGGAGCTGTTTTTT. It is translated as CASRPTGGTGELFF.